The clone carrying this T cell receptor (beta chain) was seen a handful of times. The target antigen is unknown. One end of the junction fails to match germline, which may point to a read error. Primers included in the PCR were 60 Vbeta and 13 Jbeta primers. Profiling relied on immunoSEQ multiplex PCR, and the TCRdb table lists in-frame clones only, not all of them. The sample includes more than 95,000 clones, about 79% of them seen just once. This entry is derived from a study of cytomegalovirus exposure and HLA in healthy donors. Whole-study context: When 398 donors were genotyped, 81% of them were found to fall in the Caucasian-associated ancestry cluster.

Study findings and constraints: A later analysis found most CMV-associated TCR beta chains apparently HLA-restricted. The presence/absence work took it that sequencing depth was about the same across donors. Most TCR sequences showed up rarely, but some public TCRs showed up in many donors.

The CDR3 is 13 residues long. Germline loops: CDR1 SEHNR, CDR2 FQNEAQ (reference sequence). The clonotype originates from a woman in her fifties or sixties in good health and CMV-seronegative. The chain recombines TRBV7-9 with TRBJ2-3; 13 nucleotides align to TRBD2. Sequencing was carried out using PBMCs. The CDR3 sequence is CSSSLNGLAGEYF. The CDR3 DNA reads TGTTCCAGCAGCCTCAATGGACTAGCGGGAGAGTATTTT.